A selection of T cell receptor beta chains follows, all from one sample in a study of T cells in localized non-small cell lung cancer. Sequencing was performed with immunoSEQ multiplex PCR; in TCRdb, only in-frame clones are kept and a portion is missing. The data hold about 40,000 clones, with approximately 81% observed a single time. This sample comprised peripheral blood mononuclear cells, obtained before any cancer treatment. The origin of the receptors is a male donor aged 60 or older with stage II lung adenocarcinoma. Each CDR3 is given with its conserved first and last residue. A D gene is named only where the DNA matches it firmly. The size of a clone is reported for some rows only, either as once, few or many, or as a class for expanded clones.

d_gene,abundance,j_gene,v_gene,CDR3aa,CDR3nt
NA,NA,TRBJ1-5,TRBV6-6,CASSRTGSNQPQHF,TGTGCCAGCAGCAGAACAGGGAGCAATCAGCCCCAGCATTTT
TRBD1,NA,TRBJ2-3,TRBV6-6,CASRVPGQGDTQYF,TGTGCCAGCAGAGTCCCGGGACAGGGTGATACGCAGTATTTT
TRBD1,NA,TRBJ1-1,TRBV7-2,CASSLDAQGAGRAFF,TGTGCCAGCAGCTTAGACGCGCAGGGGGCGGGGAGGGCTTTCTTT
NA,NA,TRBJ2-7,TRBV7-9,CASSLELGRGPTGQYF,TGTGCCAGCAGCTTAGAACTGGGTAGGGGACCGACGGGGCAGTACTTC
NA,NA,TRBJ2-3,TRBV29-1,CSVETVSSTDTQYF,TGCAGCGTGGAGACCGTATCTAGCACAGATACGCAGTATTTT
TRBD1,medium-sized,TRBJ1-1,TRBV30,CAWSNRGISGTEAFF,TGTGCCTGGAGTAACAGGGGAATCAGTGGAACTGAAGCTTTCTTT
NA,NA,TRBJ2-7,TRBV28,CASSVGSGKGYEQYF,TGTGCCAGCAGTGTAGGCTCAGGGAAGGGTTACGAGCAGTACTTC
NA,NA,TRBJ1-1,TRBV29-1,CSIQGGGTEAFF,TGCAGCATACAGGGCGGGGGGACTGAAGCTTTCTTT
NA,NA,TRBJ1-6,TRBV15,CATSRKNLGLGNSPLHF,TGTGCCACCAGCAGAAAGAATCTGGGGCTCGGGAATTCACCCCTCCACTTT
NA,few,TRBJ2-7,TRBV30,CAWTRRISYEQYF,TGTGCCTGGACCCGACGGATCTCCTACGAGCAGTACTTC
TRBD1,NA,TRBJ2-7,TRBV5-1,CASRGQGVTREQYF,TGCGCCAGCAGAGGACAGGGGGTAACGCGCGAGCAGTACTTC
NA,NA,TRBJ2-2,TRBV5-1,CASSLGGGTGELFF,TGCGCCAGCAGCTTGGGAGGCGGGACCGGGGAGCTGTTTTTT
TRBD1,NA,TRBJ1-1,TRBV6-4,CASSDSDRGRNTEAFF,TGTGCCAGCAGTGATTCGGACAGGGGGCGGAACACTGAAGCTTTCTTT
NA,NA,TRBJ1-5,TRBV16,CASSQSTGKGQPQHF,TGTGCCAGCAGCCAAAGTACAGGGAAAGGTCAGCCCCAGCATTTT
TRBD1,NA,TRBJ2-1,TRBV10-3,CAISPGQGRDNEQFF,TGTGCCATCAGCCCCGGACAGGGCAGGGACAATGAGCAGTTCTTC
NA,NA,TRBJ2-7,TRBV7-9,CASSPAEQGHYEQYF,TGTGCCAGCAGCCCGGCTGAACAGGGACACTACGAGCAGTACTTC
NA,NA,TRBJ2-1,TRBV6-4,CASRKGFSYNEQFF,TGTGCCAGCAGAAAGGGATTCTCCTACAATGAGCAGTTCTTC
NA,NA,TRBJ1-2,TRBV19,CASSISSGLRFGYTF,TGTGCCAGTAGTATCTCGTCGGGCTTGCGCTTTGGCTACACCTTC
NA,NA,TRBJ1-4,TRBV6-5,CASSSRNEKLFF,TGTGCCAGCAGTTCCCGGAATGAAAAACTGTTTTTT
NA,NA,TRBJ1-4,TRBV28,CASSPQNEVKLFF,TGTGCCAGCAGCCCCCAAAATGAGGTTAAACTGTTTTTT
TRBD1,NA,TRBJ1-1,TRBV4-1,CASSPIGRGVRTEAFF,TGCGCCAGCAGCCCGATAGGCAGGGGGGTAAGGACTGAAGCTTTCTTT
NA,NA,TRBJ1-4,TRBV10-3,CAISGGDPEKLFF,TGTGCCATCAGTGGAGGAGACCCCGAAAAACTGTTTTTT
TRBD2,NA,TRBJ2-1,TRBV5-4,CASTLAVSSYNEQFF,TGTGCCAGCACCCTAGCGGTAAGCTCCTACAATGAGCAGTTCTTC
TRBD1,few,TRBJ2-7,TRBV6-5,CASSYRDRGTYEQYF,TGTGCCAGCAGTTACCGCGACAGGGGAACCTACGAGCAGTACTTC
NA,NA,TRBJ2-4,TRBV19,CASSVFRSVQNIQYF,TGTGCCAGTAGTGTCTTTAGAAGTGTCCAAAACATTCAGTACTTC
NA,NA,TRBJ2-3,TRBV6-6,CASSRPGSTDTQYF,TGTGCCAGCAGCCGACCGGGTAGCACAGATACGCAGTATTTT
NA,once,TRBJ2-3,TRBV9,CASSGGGTGFNRAQYF,TGTGCCAGCAGCGGCGGGGGGACAGGTTTCAATAGGGCGCAGTATTTT
NA,NA,TRBJ1-1,TRBV19,CASSTGGLGMKAFF,TGTGCCAGTAGTACGGGGGGGCTGGGTATGAAAGCTTTCTTT
TRBD1,NA,TRBJ2-7,TRBV6-1,CASSMDRAGLYEQYF,TGTGCCAGCAGTATGGACAGGGCCGGCCTTTACGAGCAGTACTTC
NA,NA,TRBJ2-2,TRBV5-5,CATGAAPNTGELFF,TGTGCGACAGGTGCGGCCCCAAACACCGGGGAGCTGTTTTTT
NA,NA,TRBJ1-1,TRBV4-3,CASSQEVGLNTEAFF,TGCGCCAGCAGCCAAGAGGTAGGACTGAACACTGAAGCTTTCTTT